The rows below give T cell receptor beta chains drawn from one sample of a study of early T cells in non-severe SARS-CoV-2 infection. Each CDR3 protein gets one entry after TCRdb re-called the 5' RACE reads with MiXCR. The sample shows 65,000 to 90,000 distinct CDR3 sequences, roughly 12% of them seen only once. The specimen sequenced was whole blood. Every receptor here comes from an adult who was a healthcare worker with PCR-confirmed SARS-CoV-2 infection or an uninfected control (not recorded which). The CDR3 runs from the conserved cysteine through the conserved F or W. The order of the fields is J gene, clone size, D gene, CDR3 length, V gene, CDR3 DNA, CDR3 protein. A D gene is named only where the DNA matches it firmly. Some rows have no size entry. The others give once, few or many, or a class for an expanded clone.

>TRBJ1-1|.|TRBD1|16|TRBV14
TGTGCCAGCAGCCAAGATTCCCTCTACAGGGGCACTGAAGCTTTCTTT
CASSQDSLYRGTEAFF
>TRBJ1-1|few|.|15|TRBV30
TGTGCCTGGAGCGGCGCTTGGGAGCTGAACACTGAAGCTTTCTTT
CAWSGAWELNTEAFF
>TRBJ2-1|.|.|15|TRBV6-6
TGTGCCAGCAGTTCCCCAGGGGACTCCTACAATGAGCAGTTCTTC
CASSSPGDSYNEQFF
>TRBJ2-3|.|.|16|TRBV6-1
TGTGCCAGCAGTGAAATCGGCGGGGGCACCACAGATACGCAGTATTTT
CASSEIGGGTTDTQYF
>TRBJ2-1|many|TRBD2|16|TRBV5-1
TGCGCCAGCAGCTTGGGAGGGACTAGCGGGAGCAGTGAGCAGTTCTTC
CASSLGGTSGSSEQFF
>TRBJ2-1|.|TRBD2|16|TRBV3-1
TGTGCCAGCAGCCCATATAGCGGGAGCTCCTACAATGAGCAGTTCTTC
CASSPYSGSSYNEQFF
>TRBJ2-7|.|.|14|TRBV20-1
TGCAGTGCTATTGACCCCTTCCAAACCTACGAGCAGTACTTC
CSAIDPFQTYEQYF
>TRBJ2-5|.|.|13|TRBV30
TGTGCCACTGCCAGGTCTCACCAAGAGACCCAGTACTTC
CATARSHQETQYF
>TRBJ2-1|.|TRBD2|18|TRBV11-1
TGTGCCAGCAGCTTAGGACCCGGGACTAGCGGCGCCTACAATGAGCAGTTCTTC
CASSLGPGTSGAYNEQFF
>TRBJ1-1|few|.|12|TRBV11-1
TGTGCCAGCAGCTTAAGGAACACTGAAGCTTTCTTT
CASSLRNTEAFF
>TRBJ1-2|.|TRBD1|17|TRBV7-2
TGTGCCAGCAGCTGGGGATCTTTGACAGGGTCTGGGTATGGCTACACCTTC
CASSWGSLTGSGYGYTF
>TRBJ2-2|.|TRBD1|15|TRBV7-6
TGTGCCAGCAGCTTAACAGGGGTGCGCACCGGGGAGCTGTTTTTT
CASSLTGVRTGELFF
>TRBJ2-5|.|TRBD1|12|TRBV5-1
TGCGCCAGCAGCCTACAGGGGGAGACCCAGTACTTC
CASSLQGETQYF
>TRBJ2-5|few|TRBD1|14|TRBV29-1
TGCAGCGTTGAATGGGGACAGGGCCAAGAGACCCAGTACTTC
CSVEWGQGQETQYF
>TRBJ2-7|.|.|13|TRBV7-6
TGTGCCAGCAGCCGCTCGATTTTTTACGAGCAGTACTTC
CASSRSIFYEQYF
>TRBJ2-7|few|TRBD2|18|TRBV7-2
TGTGCCAGCAGCTTAGAGCGCAGGGCTAGCGGGGACTCCTACGAGCAGTACTTC
CASSLERRASGDSYEQYF
>TRBJ2-2|many|.|14|TRBV6-4
TGTGCCAGCAGTGACGGGACTGACACCGGGGAGCTGTTTTTT
CASSDGTDTGELFF
>TRBJ1-1|.|.|13|TRBV10-3
TGTGCCATCAGTGAGGTCCCGAACACTGAAGCTTTCTTT
CAISEVPNTEAFF
>TRBJ1-1|.|.|13|TRBV27
TGTGCCAGCAGTTTCAGGAGATGGGGTGAAGCTTTCTTT
CASSFRRWGEAFF
>TRBJ2-3|many|.|14|TRBV11-1
TGTGCCAGCAATCCACAGGACTCCACAGATACGCAGTATTTT
CASNPQDSTDTQYF
>TRBJ1-1|many|.|14|TRBV27
TGTGCCAGCAGTTTTGGTGGGTTGGGTTTTGAAGCTTTCTTT
CASSFGGLGFEAFF
>TRBJ2-1|many|TRBD2|17|TRBV15
TGTGCCACCAGCAGAGATAAGACGGGAGGGCCGGGGAATGAGCAGTTCTTC
CATSRDKTGGPGNEQFF
>TRBJ2-3|.|.|14|TRBV7-2
TGTGCCAGCAGCGCACTAGGAGTGGCAGATACGCAGTATTTT
CASSALGVADTQYF
>TRBJ2-7|.|TRBD1|16|TRBV3-1
TGTGCCAGCAGCCAAGGTGCCGGGACAGGGCTCTACGAGCAGTACTTC
CASSQGAGTGLYEQYF
>TRBJ2-1|few|.|14|TRBV6-1
TGTGCCAGCGGACAACCGGGACTTGACAATGAGCAGTTCTTC
CASGQPGLDNEQFF
>TRBJ1-1|many|.|14|TRBV10-1
TGCGCCAGCAGTGTCCGGGGTCTAGGCGCTGAAGCTTTCTTT
CASSVRGLGAEAFF
>TRBJ1-6|.|.|14|TRBV6-6
TGTGCCAGCAGACCCGACAGAACCAATTCACCCCTCCACTTT
CASRPDRTNSPLHF
>TRBJ2-3|few|.|11|TRBV29-1
TGCAGCCAGAGTAGCACAGATACGCAGTATTTT
CSQSSTDTQYF
>TRBJ2-5|few|TRBD2|15|TRBV6-1
TGTGCCAGCAGTGAAGAAGCGGGGGGGCCAGAGACCCAGTACTTC
CASSEEAGGPETQYF
>TRBJ2-3|few|TRBD2|15|TRBV3-1
TGTGCCAGCAGTCTCAGCGGGAGGGCCATGGATACGCAGTATTTT
CASSLSGRAMDTQYF
>TRBJ2-3|once|.|15|TRBV7-9
TGTGCCAGCAGCTGGGGGACAACGTCAGAAGATACGCAGTATTTT
CASSWGTTSEDTQYF
>TRBJ1-1|few|TRBD1|12|TRBV2
TGTGCCAGCGGGGGACAGGGGGCTGTAGCTTTCTTT
CASGGQGAVAFF
>TRBJ2-7|many|.|15|TRBV18
TGTGCCAGCTCACCCCGGGGAGAAGTAGGCCACGAGCAGTACTTC
CASSPRGEVGHEQYF
>TRBJ1-1|.|.|18|TRBV6-6
TGTGCCAGCAGACGCCCAGGGGTAGGGGTCGGTGGTAACACTGAAGCTTTCTTT
CASRRPGVGVGGNTEAFF
>TRBJ2-1|many|.|17|TRBV20-1
TGCAGTGCTAGAGTTGGCAGGGAGATGGGGTCCTACAATGAGCAGTTCTTC
CSARVGREMGSYNEQFF
>TRBJ1-1|few|TRBD1|17|TRBV11-2
TGTGCCAGCAGCCGGACCGGGACAGGGGGCGCCGGCACTGAAGCTTTCTTT
CASSRTGTGGAGTEAFF
>TRBJ1-2|few|.|15|TRBV5-6
TGTGCCAGCAGCTTCTTCTTTGGGCAGGGAGATGGCTACACCTTC
CASSFFFGQGDGYTF
>TRBJ2-5|many|TRBD2|15|TRBV7-9
TGTGCCAGCAGCTTACATGCGGGAGGGGCAGAGACCCAGTACTTC
CASSLHAGGAETQYF
>TRBJ1-4|.|.|14|TRBV3-1
TGTGCCAGCAGCCCACAGGCTTGGAGTGAAAAACTGTTTTTT
CASSPQAWSEKLFF
>TRBJ2-1|few|.|12|TRBV12-3/TRBV12-4
TGTGCCAGCAGTCTGGAAAACAATGAGCAGTTCTTC
CASSLENNEQFF
>TRBJ2-7|.|.|14|TRBV7-8
TGTGCCAGCAGCTTAGTTGATGGGGGTTTCATGCAGTACTTC
CASSLVDGGFMQYF
>TRBJ1-6|many|.|12|TRBV29-1
TGCAGCGTCCCCGTGACTAATTCACCCCTCCACTTT
CSVPVTNSPLHF
>TRBJ2-7|.|.|14|TRBV2
TGTGCCAGCAGTGAAGGAATTAACTCCTACGAGCAGTACTTC
CASSEGINSYEQYF
>TRBJ1-5|.|TRBD1|15|TRBV6-6
TGTGCCAGCAGTTGGGACAGGGGGGTTTATCAGCCCCAGCATTTT
CASSWDRGVYQPQHF